The source of this T cell receptor (beta chain) is a study of T cell therapy after organ transplantation. Study at large: Therapy products were autologous CMV-specific T cells, peptide-expanded for approximately 2 weeks.

V was shortened by 5 bases and J by 0 bases, with 11 bases between the two germline ends. The CDR3 spans 15 residues. Germline V gene sequence: CDR1 SGHDN, CDR2 FVKESK. Method: immunoSEQ multiplex PCR; TCRdb's copy keeps in-frame clones and lacks some. The profile shows tens of thousands of clones, about 94% of them singletons. Regarding this clone: The antigen remains undetermined.

Study observations and caveats: Reconstitution after therapy seemingly combined transferred and product-undetected endogenous clonotypes. In nonresponders, large pretherapy expansions changed minimally after therapy. Effects of concurrent antirejection and antiviral medications were not evaluable.

This chain joins TRBV14 and TRBJ2-1; D is perhaps TRBD1 (6 bases). Sequenced here: CD8+ T cells from blood, sampled before autologous CMV-specific T cell therapy. This TCR came from a human patient who had received a solid organ transplant and had CMV disease. The CDR3 region has the DNA TGTGCCAGCAGCTCCGACAGGAGCTCCTACAATGAGCAGTTCTTC. Its translation is CASSSDRSSYNEQFF. The full variable domain, its missing parts supplied by reference TRBV14 and TRBJ2-1, is EAGVTQFPSHSVIEKGQTVTLRCDPISGHDNLYWYRRVMGKEIKFLLHFVKESKQDESGMPNNRFLAERTGGTYSTLKVQPAELEDSGVYFCASSSDRSSYNEQFFGPGTRLTVL.